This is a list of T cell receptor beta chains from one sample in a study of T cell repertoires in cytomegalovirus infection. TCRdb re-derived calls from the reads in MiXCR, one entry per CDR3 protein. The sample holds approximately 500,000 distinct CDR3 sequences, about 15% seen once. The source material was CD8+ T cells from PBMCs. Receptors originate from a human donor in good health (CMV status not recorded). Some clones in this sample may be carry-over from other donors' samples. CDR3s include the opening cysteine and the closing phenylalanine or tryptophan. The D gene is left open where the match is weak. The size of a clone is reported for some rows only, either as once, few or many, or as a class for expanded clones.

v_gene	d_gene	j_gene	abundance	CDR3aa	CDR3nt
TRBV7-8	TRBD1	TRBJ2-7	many	CASSLQTGAYEQYF	TGTGCCAGCAGCTTACAGACAGGGGCCTACGAGCAGTACTTC
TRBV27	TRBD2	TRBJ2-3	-	CASSVSGRPDTQYF	TGTGCCAGCAGTGTTAGCGGGAGGCCAGATACGCAGTATTTT
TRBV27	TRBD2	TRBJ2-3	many	CASSYFGGAGTDTQYF	TGTGCCAGCAGTTATTTCGGGGGGGCCGGGACAGATACGCAGTATTTT
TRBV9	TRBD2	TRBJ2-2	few	CASSVRSGLAVNTGELFF	TGTGCCAGCAGCGTACGATCGGGACTAGCGGTGAACACCGGGGAGCTGTTTTTT
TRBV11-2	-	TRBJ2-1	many	CASSLDRRLPGAVYNEQFF	TGTGCCAGCAGCTTAGATCGCCGTCTCCCCGGGGCCGTTTACAATGAGCAGTTCTTC
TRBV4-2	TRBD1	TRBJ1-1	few	CASSQQDRDGTEAFF	TGTGCCAGCAGCCAACAAGACAGGGATGGCACTGAAGCTTTCTTT
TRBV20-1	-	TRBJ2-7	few	CSARGITSRSSYEQYF	TGCAGTGCTAGAGGGATAACTAGCAGGAGCTCCTACGAGCAGTACTTC
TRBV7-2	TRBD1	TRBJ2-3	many	CASGQGAVYSTDTQYF	TGTGCCAGCGGACAGGGGGCGGTGTATAGCACAGATACGCAGTATTTT
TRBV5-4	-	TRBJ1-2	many	CASSFNSQGDRNYGYTF	TGTGCCAGCAGCTTTAATTCCCAGGGTGATAGAAACTATGGCTACACCTTC
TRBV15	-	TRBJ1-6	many	CATSSLGGSPLHF	TGTGCCACCAGCAGCCTGGGGGGATCACCCCTCCACTTT
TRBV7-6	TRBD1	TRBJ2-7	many	CASSSGQGSYEQYF	TGTGCCAGCAGCTCGGGACAGGGGTCCTACGAGCAGTACTTC
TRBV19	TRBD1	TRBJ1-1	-	CARVLKGDRGGDTEAFF	TGTGCCAGAGTTCTAAAGGGGGACAGGGGGGGCGACACTGAAGCTTTCTTT
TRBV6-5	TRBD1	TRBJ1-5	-	CGSSSDREGNQPQHF	TGTGGCAGCAGTTCGGACAGGGAAGGCAATCAGCCCCAGCATTTT
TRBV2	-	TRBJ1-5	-	CASSELGLLSAYSNQPQHF	TGTGCCAGCAGTGAGCTGGGACTTCTTTCCGCCTATAGCAATCAGCCCCAGCATTTT
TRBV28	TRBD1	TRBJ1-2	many	CASSLIGEGADYGYTF	TGTGCCAGCAGTTTAATCGGGGAGGGGGCGGACTATGGCTACACCTTC
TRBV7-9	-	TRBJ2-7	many	CASSQGLTYEQYF	TGTGCCAGCAGCCAAGGACTGACCTACGAGCAGTACTTC
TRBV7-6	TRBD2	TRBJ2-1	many	CASSLRVAGVYEQFF	TGTGCCAGCAGCTTAAGAGTAGCGGGAGTCTATGAGCAGTTCTTC
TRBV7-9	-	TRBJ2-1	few	CASSSPGLRNEQFF	TGTGCCAGCAGCTCCCCGGGACTTCGCAATGAGCAGTTCTTC
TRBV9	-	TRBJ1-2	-	CASSVAGVLRGGTNGGYGYTF	TGTGCCAGCAGCGTAGCGGGAGTCCTTAGGGGGGGAACAAACGGCGGCTATGGCTACACCTTC
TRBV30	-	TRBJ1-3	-	CALDSSGNTIYF	TGTGCCTTGGACTCCTCTGGAAACACCATATATTTT
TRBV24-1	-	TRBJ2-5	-	CATSDLDSQETQYF	TGTGCCACCAGTGATTTGGACAGCCAAGAGACCCAGTACTTC
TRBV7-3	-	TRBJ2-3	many	CASSLTSSKSSTDTQYF	TGTGCCAGCAGCTTAACGTCTAGCAAGAGTAGCACAGATACGCAGTATTTT
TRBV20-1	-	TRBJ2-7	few	CSARVVSGGYEQYF	TGCAGTGCTAGAGTAGTTAGCGGTGGCTACGAGCAGTACTTC
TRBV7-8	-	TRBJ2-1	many	CASSFRGSSYNEQFF	TGTGCCAGCAGCTTTCGTGGGAGCTCCTACAATGAGCAGTTCTTC
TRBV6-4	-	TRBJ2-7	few	CASSDSEGPSYEQYF	TGTGCCAGCAGTGACTCGGAGGGTCCTTCCTACGAGCAGTACTTC
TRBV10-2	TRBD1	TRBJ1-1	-	CASSEDGTGTAFF	TGCGCCAGCAGTGAGGACGGGACAGGGACGGCTTTCTTT
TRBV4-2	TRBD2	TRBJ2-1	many	CASSQGAGGDNEQFF	TGTGCCAGCAGCCAAGGGGCGGGAGGGGACAATGAGCAGTTCTTC
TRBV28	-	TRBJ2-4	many	CASRTSRAFIQYF	TGTGCCAGCAGAACCTCCAGGGCGTTCATTCAGTACTTC
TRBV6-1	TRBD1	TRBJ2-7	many	CAGQGGYSYEQYF	TGTGCCGGACAGGGGGGCTACTCCTACGAGCAGTACTTC
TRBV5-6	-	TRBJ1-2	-	CASRPRGDYGYTF	TGTGCCAGCAGACCCCGGGGTGACTATGGCTACACCTTC
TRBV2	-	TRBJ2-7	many	CASTAQKNPDYEQYF	TGTGCCAGCACGGCGCAAAAAAACCCCGACTACGAGCAGTACTTC
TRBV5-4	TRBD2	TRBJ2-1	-	CASSLFSGRKDEQFF	TGTGCCAGCAGCTTGTTTAGCGGGAGGAAAGATGAGCAGTTCTTC
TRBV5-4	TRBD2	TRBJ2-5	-	CASSREERLAGSETQYF	TGTGCCAGCAGCCGAGAAGAGAGACTAGCGGGATCGGAGACCCAGTACTTC
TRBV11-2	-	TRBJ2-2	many	CASSLARADTGELFF	TGTGCCAGCAGCTTAGCTAGGGCCGACACCGGGGAGCTGTTTTTT
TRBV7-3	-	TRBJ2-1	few	CASSMRARADEQFF	TGTGCCAGCAGCATGAGGGCAAGGGCCGATGAGCAGTTCTTC
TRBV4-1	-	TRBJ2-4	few	CASSQELSQGKRPYF	TGCGCCAGCAGCCAAGAACTATCCCAGGGTAAACGTCCCTACTTC